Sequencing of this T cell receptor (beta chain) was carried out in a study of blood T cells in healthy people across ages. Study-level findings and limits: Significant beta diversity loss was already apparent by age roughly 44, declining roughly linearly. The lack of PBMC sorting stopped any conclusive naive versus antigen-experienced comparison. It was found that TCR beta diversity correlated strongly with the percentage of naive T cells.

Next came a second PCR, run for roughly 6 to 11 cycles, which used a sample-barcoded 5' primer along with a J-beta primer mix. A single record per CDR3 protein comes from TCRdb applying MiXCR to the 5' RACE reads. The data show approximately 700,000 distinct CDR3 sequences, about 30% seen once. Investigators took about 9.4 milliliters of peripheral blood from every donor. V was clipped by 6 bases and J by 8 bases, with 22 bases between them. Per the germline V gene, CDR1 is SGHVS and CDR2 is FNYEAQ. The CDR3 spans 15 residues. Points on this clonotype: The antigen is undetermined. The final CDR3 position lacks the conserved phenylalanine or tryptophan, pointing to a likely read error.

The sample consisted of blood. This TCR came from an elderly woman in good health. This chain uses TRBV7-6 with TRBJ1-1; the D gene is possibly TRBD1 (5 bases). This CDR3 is CASSLWEGVSTEAFL. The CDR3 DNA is TGTGCCAGCAGTCTCTGGGAAGGGGTTAGCACCGAAGCTTTCCTT.